The 30 T cell receptor beta chains reported below all come from one sample, sequenced in a study of technical replicates of blood from a handful of donors. Clones were sequenced by immunoSEQ multiplex PCR, and TCRdb holds only the in-frame ones, with some missing. This table holds about 75,000 clones, 90% to 95% found once. Sample: T cells isolated from PBMCs. The receptors originated from a human donor in good health. Some clones in this sample may be carry-over from other donors' samples.

The V and J genes are TRBV27 and TRBJ2-2; 7 bases map to TRBD2. The CDR3 has 15 amino acids. V dropped 9 bases and J dropped 3; count of bases not matched to a gene: 10. Per germline, CDR1 MNHEY and CDR2 SMNVEV (reference sequence). The chain's CDR3 is CASTGSGDYTGELFF. The DNA for the CDR3 is TGTGCCAGTACTGGGAGCGGGGACTACACCGGGGAGCTGTTTTTT.

In its sample, this clone was seen a few times. The chain uses TRBV11-2 and TRBJ2-1, with D perhaps matching TRBD2 (5 bases). The germline gives CDR1 SGHAT, CDR2 FQNNGV. Between the trimmed V and J ends, which lost 3 bases and 4 bases, there was a span of 7 bases. There are 13 residues in the CDR3. DNA for the CDR3: TGTGCCAGCAGCTTGCGCGGGTACAATGAGCAGTTCTTC. Its protein is CASSLRGYNEQFF.

This clone was observed a single time. The V gene is TRBV6-1, the J gene TRBJ1-3; 8 bases are shared with TRBD1. The J segment lost 4 bases and the V segment lost 6 bases, leaving 8 bases of the junction unmatched. From germline, CDR1 is MNHNS and CDR2 SASEGT. This CDR3 has 15 amino acids. CDR3 nucleotides: TGTGCCAGCAGCTATTCCGGGACAGGAGGAAACACCATATATTTT. This gives the protein CASSYSGTGGNTIYF.

The J gene is TRBJ2-2, the V gene TRBV7-3, with D perhaps TRBD1 (5 bases). The germline V and J ends were trimmed by 2 bases and 3 bases, with 13 bases remaining between them. CDR1 is SGHTA and CDR2 is FQGTGA in the germline V gene. The CDR3 has 16 amino acids. CDR3 sequence (DNA): TGTGCCAGCAGCTTATATGGCCAGGGTTACACCGGGGAGCTGTTTTTT. This gives the protein CASSLYGQGYTGELFF.

This chain uses TRBV16 with TRBJ2-7; 7 nucleotides agree with TRBD2. The V and J ends lost 0 bases and 6 bases, in that order; junction bases with no gene match: 5. This CDR3 is built from 14 residues. Germline CDR1 reads KGHSY; CDR2 reads FQNENV. Here the CDR3 DNA reads TGTGCCAGCAGCCAATCGGCCGGGGAGGGCGAGCAGTACTTC. Protein product: CASSQSAGEGEQYF.

This chain joins TRBV11-3 and TRBJ1-3, with D perhaps matching TRBD1 (5 bases). Trimming removed 8 bases from V and 0 bases from J, with 14 bases in between. The CDR3 has 15 residues. Germline V gives CDR1 SGHNT, CDR2 YENEEA. In nucleotides, the CDR3 is TGTGCCAGCGGACGGCTCCAGGGCTCTGGAAACACCATATATTTT. This gives the protein CASGRLQGSGNTIYF.

The chain links TRBV7-2 to TRBJ2-1; TRBD1 might be the D (5 bases). The CDR3 loop spans 13 amino acids. CDR1 is SGHTA and CDR2 is FQGNSA in the germline V gene. V was shortened by 8 bases and J by 1 base, with 9 bases between the two germline ends. In nucleotides, the CDR3 is TGTGCCAGCGAGAAGGGGTCCTACAATGAGCAGTTCTTC. Its protein is CASEKGSYNEQFF.

The rearrangement links TRBV6-5 to TRBJ1-1, with D perhaps matching TRBD1 (5 bases). V was trimmed by 8 bases and J by 5 bases, leaving 21 bases between them. This CDR3 has 15 residues. Per the germline V gene, CDR1 is MNHEY and CDR2 is SVGAGI. Here the CDR3 reads CASRPSGGGRTEAFF. CDR3 coding DNA: TGTGCCAGCCGACCGAGTGGGGGGGGGAGGACTGAAGCTTTCTTT.

The chain links TRBV5-4 to TRBJ2-4; D call uncertain. V was pared by 4 bases and J by 2 bases, with 13 bases between. Germline V CDR1 and CDR2: SGHNT, YYREEE (reference sequence). The CDR3 totals 15 residues. For the CDR3, the DNA is TGTGCCAGCAGCCTGGCGGATGGGCCCAAAAACATTCAGTACTTC. It is translated as CASSLADGPKNIQYF.

This clone was recorded once. The rearrangement joins TRBV7-2 to TRBJ1-1; D is ambiguous. Trimming took 5 bases from V and 1 from J, leaving 8 bases between them. Germline V CDR1 and CDR2: SGHTA, FQGNSA. CDR3 size: 13 residues. The CDR3 DNA reads TGTGCCAGCAGCCAAGACAAGAACACTGAAGCTTTCTTT. Amino acids: CASSQDKNTEAFF.

This clone was counted a single time. The CDR3: CASGRGGAQETQYF. The DNA of the CDR3 is TGTGCCAGCGGGAGGGGGGGGGCTCAAGAGACCCAGTACTTC. V and J are TRBV28 and TRBJ2-5; D is perhaps TRBD2 (7 bases). Germline values: CDR1 MDHEN, CDR2 SYDVKM. The CDR3 is 14 amino acids. V was cut by 8 bases and J by 2 bases, with 15 bases left in between.

This chain joins TRBV30 and TRBJ1-2; TRBD1 might be the D (5 bases). V was pared by 3 bases and J by 6 bases, with 17 bases between. The CDR3 runs 14 residues. The germline gives CDR1 GTSNPN, CDR2 SVGIG (reference sequence). This chain's CDR3 is CAWSPAGPFDGYTF. CDR3 in DNA: TGTGCCTGGAGCCCAGCGGGACCCTTCGATGGCTACACCTTC.

The rearrangement joins TRBV7-2 to TRBJ2-2, with D unresolved. CDR3 length: 12 residues. Germline lookup yields CDR1 SGHTA and CDR2 FQGNSA. The ends were cut back, 5 bases at V and 8 bases at J, with 9 bases in the middle. CDR3 protein: CASSPNSGELFF. The CDR3 DNA follows: TGTGCCAGCAGCCCAAACAGTGGGGAGCTGTTTTTT.

J is TRBJ2-7 and V is TRBV5-1; 7 bases agree with TRBD2. The trim removed 2 bases at V and 7 bases at J, leaving 15 bases unmatched. Germline V gives CDR1 SGHRS, CDR2 YFSETQ. This CDR3 is built from 16 residues. This chain's CDR3 is CASSFFSSGGLGEQYF. CDR3 nucleotide sequence: TGCGCCAGCAGCTTTTTTTCTTCGGGAGGATTGGGGGAGCAGTACTTC.

The V and J genes are TRBV19 and TRBJ2-7; TRBD2 is a possible D gene (6 bases). The V end lost 1 base, the J end lost 5 bases, and 9 bases lay between the germline ends. This CDR3 region has 13 residues. CDR1 and CDR2 from the germline V gene are LNHDA and SQIVND (reference sequence). The CDR3 DNA reads TGTGCCAGTAGTATAGTTAGCGGTGACGAGCAGTACTTC. The encoded protein is CASSIVSGDEQYF. Using reference TRBV19 and TRBJ2-7 for the parts outside the CDR3, the full variable domain is DGGITQSPKYLFRKEGQNVTLSCEQNLNHDAMYWYRQDPGQGLRLIYYSQIVNDFQKGDIAEGYSVSREKKESFPLTVTSAQKNPTAFYLCASSIVSGDEQYFGPGTRLTVT.

This chain joins TRBV7-2 and TRBJ2-7; 9 bases match TRBD2. V was pared by 2 bases and J by 3 bases, with 14 bases of the junction left unmatched. The germline CDR1 and CDR2 sequences are SGHTA and FQGNSA. The CDR3 consists of 18 residues. The CDR3, as DNA: TGTGCCAGCAGCTTACAGCCGGCGGGAGGGCCGATTGGCTACGAGCAGTACTTC. Residues: CASSLQPAGGPIGYEQYF.

The rearrangement uses TRBV6-4 and TRBJ1-5; TRBD1 is a possible D gene (6 bases). CDR1 is MRHNA and CDR2 is SNTAGT in the germline V gene. The CDR3 contains 15 residues. The V and J ends lost 4 bases and 4 bases respectively, with 14 bases between them. CDR3 amino acids: CASSATGTPNQPQHF. The CDR3 DNA reads TGTGCCAGCAGTGCGACCGGGACACCAAATCAGCCCCAGCATTTT.

The chain recombines TRBV10-3 with TRBJ2-1; 11 nucleotides align to TRBD2. Germline-derived CDR1 and CDR2 are ENHRY and SYGVKD. The CDR3 runs 19 residues. With 2 bases clipped from V and 4 bases from J, the junction kept 13 bases outside the gene matches. CDR3 sequence reads: CAISEPKTLTSGNYNEQFF. CDR3 bases: TGTGCCATCAGTGAGCCCAAAACCCTGACTAGCGGGAATTACAATGAGCAGTTCTTC.

The chain links TRBV30 to TRBJ1-1, with D uncertain. The CDR3 length is 12 residues. The V end lost 4 bases, the J end lost 7 bases, and 13 bases lay between the germline ends. Looked up from germline, CDR1 is GTSNPN and CDR2 is SVGIG (reference sequence). CDR3 nucleotides: TGTGCCTGGATCCGGTTGTTTGGTGAAGCTTTCTTT. Encoded protein: CAWIRLFGEAFF.

The DNA for the CDR3 is TGTGCCAGCAACCAACAGGGGCCAAGCGAGCAGTACTTC. It specifies CASNQQGPSEQYF. The V call is TRBV6-6, the J call TRBJ2-7; the match to TRBD1 covers 7 bases. The CDR3 is 13 amino acids. The trim removed 7 bases at V and 6 bases at J, leaving 9 bases unmatched. From germline, CDR1 is MNHNY and CDR2 SVGAGI (reference sequence).

The V gene is TRBV11-3, the J gene TRBJ1-2, with TRBD1 as a possible D gene (5 bases). The CDR3 has 13 amino acids. V was clipped by 4 bases and J by 4 bases, with 10 bases between them. Germline lookup yields CDR1 SGHNT and CDR2 YENEEA. CDR3 protein: CASSSDRFYGYTF. Written as DNA, the CDR3 is TGTGCCAGCAGCTCCGACAGATTCTATGGCTACACCTTC.

The V gene is TRBV19, the J gene TRBJ1-1, with D perhaps matching TRBD1 (5 bases). The CDR3 consists of 15 residues. V lost 7 bases to trimming and J lost 6 bases, with 21 bases between them. CDR1 is LNHDA, CDR2 SQIVND, per germline (reference sequence). The CDR3 region is CASITRGGVGAEAFF. CDR3 DNA: TGTGCCAGTATAACTCGGGGAGGGGTAGGCGCTGAAGCTTTCTTT. Combining the CDR3 with reference TRBV19 and TRBJ1-1 gives the whole variable domain DGGITQSPKYLFRKEGQNVTLSCEQNLNHDAMYWYRQDPGQGLRLIYYSQIVNDFQKGDIAEGYSVSREKKESFPLTVTSAQKNPTAFYLCASITRGGVGAEAFFGQGTRLTVV.

The rearrangement links TRBV6-5 to TRBJ2-1, with D possibly being TRBD2 (5 bases). The V end was cut by 1 base, the J end by 6 bases, with 10 bases between. CDR3 size: 14 residues. Germline lookup yields CDR1 MNHEY and CDR2 SVGAGI. The CDR3 loop is CASSYFGISNEQFF. CDR3 coding DNA: TGTGCCAGCAGTTACTTCGGGATTTCCAATGAGCAGTTCTTC.

The chain has TRBV6-4 and TRBJ2-7, with 8 bases lining up with TRBD1. The V segment lost 2 bases and the J segment 6 bases; nucleotides outside the gene matches: 12. CDR3 length: 16 residues. In germline, CDR1 is MRHNA, CDR2 SNTAGT. The CDR3 DNA sequence: TGTGCCAGCAGTGACCAGGCCAGGGGGCGCGTTGGCGAGCAGTACTTC. Amino acids: CASSDQARGRVGEQYF.

The J gene is TRBJ2-7, the V gene TRBV7-2; 7 bases agree with TRBD2. The junction had 8 bases not matched to a gene; V was cut back by 2 bases and J by 7 bases. The CDR3 is 14 amino acids. The germline CDR1 and CDR2 sequences are SGHTA and FQGNSA. In DNA form, the CDR3 reads TGTGCCAGCAGCTTAAAAGCGGGAATAGAAGAGCAGTACTTC. Protein: CASSLKAGIEEQYF. Variable domain in full (rest from reference TRBV7-2 and TRBJ2-7): GAGVSQSPSNKVTEKGKDVELRCDPISGHTALYWYRQSLGQGLEFLIYFQGNSAPDKSGLPSDRFSAERTGGSVSTLTIQRTQQEDSAVYLCASSLKAGIEEQYFGPGTRLTVT.

The chain carries TRBV18 and TRBJ1-2, with 12 bases aligning to TRBD1. The CDR3 is 14 residues long. Trimming removed 3 bases from V and 8 bases from J; junction bases left unmatched: 4. Germline-derived CDR1 and CDR2 are KGHSH and LQKENI. The CDR3 DNA reads as TGTGCCAGCTCACCGGGACAGGGGGCTCGGGGCTACACCTTC. It encodes CASSPGQGARGYTF.

The CDR3 reads CAWNRGSKQRYGYTF. Here the CDR3 DNA reads TGTGCCTGGAATCGAGGAAGTAAGCAGCGCTATGGCTACACCTTC. This chain connects TRBV30 to TRBJ1-2, with no clear D. The CDR3 is 15 residues long. Germline V gene data show CDR1 as GTSNPN and CDR2 as SVGIG (reference sequence). V was pared by 4 bases and J by 4 bases, with 19 bases between.

This clone was found once. The V and J genes are TRBV5-1 and TRBJ2-5; 7 positions agree with TRBD2. This CDR3 is built from 15 residues. Germline V gene data show CDR1 as SGHRS and CDR2 as YFSETQ. Trimming at V came to 2 bases and at J to 0 bases, leaving 4 bases not matched to a gene. The chain's CDR3 is CASSFRGEYQETQYF. The CDR3 bases are TGCGCCAGCAGCTTTCGGGGGGAGTACCAAGAGACCCAGTACTTC.

The rearrangement joins TRBV6-1 to TRBJ1-5, with no clear D. V was trimmed by 1 base and J by 3 bases, leaving 16 bases between them. The CDR3 consists of 17 residues. Germline V gene lookup returns CDR1 MNHNS and CDR2 SASEGT. DNA for the CDR3: TGTGCCAGCAGTGAAGAGTGGGCAGACCCGGACAATCAGCCCCAGCATTTT. Translated, it gives CASSEEWADPDNQPQHF.

This clone was detected only once. The V call is TRBV7-9, the J call TRBJ1-1; D uncertain. The germline gives CDR1 SEHNR, CDR2 FQNEAQ (reference sequence). V was shortened by 2 bases and J by 7 bases, with 8 bases between the two germline ends. CDR3 size: 12 residues. The CDR3 bases are TGTGCCAGCAGCTTAACACCCAATGAAGCTTTCTTT. It is translated as CASSLTPNEAFF.